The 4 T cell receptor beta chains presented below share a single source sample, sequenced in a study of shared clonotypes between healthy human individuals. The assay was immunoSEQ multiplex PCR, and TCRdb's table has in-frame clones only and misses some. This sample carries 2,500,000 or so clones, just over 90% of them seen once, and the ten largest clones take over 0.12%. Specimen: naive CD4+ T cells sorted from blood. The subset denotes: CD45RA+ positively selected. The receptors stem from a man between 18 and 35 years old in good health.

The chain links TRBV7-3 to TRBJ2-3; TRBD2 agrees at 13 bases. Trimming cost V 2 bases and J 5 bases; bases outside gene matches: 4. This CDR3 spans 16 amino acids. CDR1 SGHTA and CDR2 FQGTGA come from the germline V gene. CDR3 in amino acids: CASSLGTSGAIDTQYF. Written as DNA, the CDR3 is TGTGCCAGCAGCTTAGGGACTAGCGGGGCGATAGATACGCAGTATTTT.

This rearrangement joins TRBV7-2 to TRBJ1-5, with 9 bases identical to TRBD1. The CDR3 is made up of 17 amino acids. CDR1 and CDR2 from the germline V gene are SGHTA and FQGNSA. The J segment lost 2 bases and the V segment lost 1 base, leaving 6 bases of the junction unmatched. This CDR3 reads CASSLVQGAWGNQPQHF. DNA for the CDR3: TGTGCCAGCAGCTTAGTACAGGGGGCCTGGGGCAATCAGCCCCAGCATTTT. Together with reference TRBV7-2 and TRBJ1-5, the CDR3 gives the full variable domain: GAGVSQSPSNKVTEKGKDVELRCDPISGHTALYWYRQSLGQGLEFLIYFQGNSAPDKSGLPSDRFSAERTGGSVSTLTIQRTQQEDSAVYLCASSLVQGAWGNQPQHFGDGTRLSIL.

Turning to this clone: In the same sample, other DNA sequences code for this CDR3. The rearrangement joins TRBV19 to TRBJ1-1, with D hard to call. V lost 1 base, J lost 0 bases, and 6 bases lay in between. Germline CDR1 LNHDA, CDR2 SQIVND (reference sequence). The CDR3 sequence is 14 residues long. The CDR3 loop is CASSIGTVNTEAFF. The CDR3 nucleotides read TGTGCCAGTAGTATAGGGACGGTGAACACTGAAGCTTTCTTT.

CDR3 region: CASSPLGDGPHEAFF. CDR3 sequence (DNA): TGTGCCAGTAGCCCCTTGGGGGATGGCCCCCATGAAGCTTTCTTT. The chain employs TRBV19 and TRBJ1-1, with D perhaps TRBD1 (5 bases). The V and J ends lost 6 bases and 7 bases respectively, with 21 bases between them. The CDR3 runs 15 residues. Per the germline V gene, CDR1 is LNHDA and CDR2 is SQIVND (reference sequence).